This T cell receptor (beta chain) came from a study of CD8+CD57+ T cells in acquired aplastic anemia. Overall study: The DNA of sorted CD4+ and CD8+ cells averaged roughly 3.2 ug.

This clonotype was recorded at least ten times. Genomic DNA constituted the template upon which TCR beta VDJ and CDR3 profiling was performed. MiXCR, run by TCRdb on the reads, gives a single entry per CDR3 protein. The table shows 200,000 or so distinct CDR3 sequences, with over 40% occurring only once. Patients selected for sequencing had displayed CD8+CD57+ cell expansion by flow cytometry. The germline gives CDR1 KGHSH, CDR2 LQKENI. The CDR3 runs 15 residues. V lost 0 bases to trimming and J lost 10 bases, with 13 bases between them. Sequencing used sorted CD4+, CD8+, or CD8+CD57+ T cells (not recorded which) from PBMCs. The source of this sequence is a human donor with aplastic anemia. The chain is built from TRBV18 and TRBJ1-6; D gene ambiguous. The CDR3 sequence: CASSPPGSPGSPLHF. CDR3 DNA sequence: TGTGCCAGCTCACCACCTGGCTCCCCGGGGTCACCCCTCCACTTT.